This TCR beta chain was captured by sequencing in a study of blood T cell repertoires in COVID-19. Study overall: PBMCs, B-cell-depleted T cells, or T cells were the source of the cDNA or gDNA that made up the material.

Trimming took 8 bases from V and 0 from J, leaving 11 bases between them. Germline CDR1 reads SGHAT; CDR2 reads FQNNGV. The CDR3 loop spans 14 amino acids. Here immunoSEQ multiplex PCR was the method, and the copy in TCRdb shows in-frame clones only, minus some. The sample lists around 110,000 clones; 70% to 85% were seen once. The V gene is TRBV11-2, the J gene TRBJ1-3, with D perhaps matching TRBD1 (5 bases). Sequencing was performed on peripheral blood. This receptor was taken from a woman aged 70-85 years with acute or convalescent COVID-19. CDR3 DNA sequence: TGTGCCAGCGGAAACGGGGGCTCTGGAAACACCATATATTTT. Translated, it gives CASGNGGSGNTIYF. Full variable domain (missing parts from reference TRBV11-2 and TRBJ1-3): EAGVAQSPRYKIIEKRQSVAFWCNPISGHATLYWYQQILGQGPKLLIQFQNNGVVDDSQLPKDRFSAERLKGVDSTLKIQPAKLEDSAVYLCASGNGGSGNTIYFGEGSWLTVV.